The 12 T cell receptor beta chains given below trace back to one sample, sequenced in a study of T cell repertoires in cytomegalovirus infection. TCRdb re-analysed the reads in MiXCR, keeping a single row per CDR3 protein. The table has fewer than 550,000 distinct CDR3 sequences, around 32% seen once. Sequenced material: PBMCs. The receptors stem from a human donor in good health (CMV status not recorded). Some clones in this sample may be carry-over from other donors' samples.

This clonotype appeared many times. The chain employs TRBV12-3 or TRBV12-4 and TRBJ2-7; 7 bases match TRBD2. V lost 4 bases to trimming and J lost 1 base; unmatched junction nucleotides: 7. The CDR3 length is 15 residues. The CDR3 is CASSSTRDYSYEQYF. CDR3 nucleotide sequence: TGTGCCAGCAGTTCTACCCGGGACTATTCCTACGAGCAGTACTTC.

This clonotype occurred a few times. The rearrangement joins TRBV6-2 or TRBV6-3 to TRBJ2-1; TRBD2 agrees at 14 bases. Germline V lookup: CDR1 MNHEY, CDR2 SVGEGT. V was pared by 4 bases and J by 2 bases, with 7 bases of the junction left unmatched. The CDR3 loop spans 18 amino acids. The CDR3 here is CASSSGTSGGVAYNEQFF. CDR3 DNA sequence: TGTGCCAGCAGTTCAGGGACTAGCGGGGGAGTAGCCTACAATGAGCAGTTCTTC.

The chain links TRBV5-4 to TRBJ2-1; 7 bases fit TRBD2. The CDR3 consists of 16 residues. V lost 4 bases, J lost 5 bases, and 12 bases stayed unmatched. Germline V gene data show CDR1 as SGHNT and CDR2 as YYREEE (reference sequence). CDR3 region: CASSPPGKRGNNEQFF. CDR3 DNA: TGTGCCAGCAGCCCACCGGGGAAGCGGGGAAACAATGAGCAGTTCTTC. The complete variable domain, with remaining parts taken from reference TRBV5-4 and TRBJ2-1, reads ETGVTQSPTHLIKTRGQQVTLRCSSQSGHNTVSWYQQALGQGPQFIFQYYREEENGRGNFPPRFSGLQFPNYSSELNVNALELDDSALYLCASSPPGKRGNNEQFFGPGTRLTVL.

The J gene is TRBJ1-1, the V gene TRBV12-3 or TRBV12-4, with unresolved D. The CDR3 contains 13 residues. Trimming removed 5 bases from V and 2 bases from J, with 9 bases in between. The CDR3 sequence is CASSTYSNTEAFF. The CDR3 DNA follows: TGTGCCAGCAGTACTTACAGTAACACTGAAGCTTTCTTT.

This clonotype was counted only a few times. This rearrangement joins TRBV2 to TRBJ1-5; 10 positions match TRBD1. Germline CDR1 is SNHLY and CDR2 is FYNNEI. This CDR3 has 15 residues. Losses at the gene ends were 4 bases for V and 7 bases for J; bases not matched to a gene: 7. The CDR3 DNA follows: TGTGCCAGCAGTGCAGGGACAGGGGTACGGCAGCCCCAGCATTTT. Residues: CASSAGTGVRQPQHF.

The CDR3 loop is CASRAHPNTEAFF. The CDR3, as DNA: TGTGCCAGCCGTGCACACCCGAACACTGAAGCTTTCTTT. This chain joins TRBV28 and TRBJ1-1, with no clear D. The CDR3 has 13 amino acids. Germline CDR1 MDHEN, CDR2 SYDVKM. V was clipped by 8 bases and J by 1 base, with 11 bases between them.

The CDR3 DNA follows: TGTGCCAGTAGTAGAGGACAGGCGGTCAATGAGCAGTTCTTC. Protein: CASSRGQAVNEQFF. The chain joins TRBV19 to TRBJ2-1, with 7 positions matching TRBD1. The length of the CDR3 is 14 residues. J was trimmed by 6 bases and V by 4 bases; bases with no gene match: 6. The germline V gene has CDR1 LNHDA and CDR2 SQIVND (reference sequence).

The chain uses TRBV11-2 and TRBJ2-2; D is ambiguous. The V gene's germline CDR1 is SGHAT and CDR2 FQNNGV. Deletions cut 6 bases from V and 1 base from J, with 15 bases between. CDR3 size: 16 residues. The CDR3 coding sequence is TGTGCCAGCAGACAGTTGGTGGGGATGAACACCGGGGAGCTGTTTTTT. Protein product: CASRQLVGMNTGELFF.

At least ten counts were recorded for this clonotype. The genes are TRBV7-2 and TRBJ2-5, with 8 bases identical to TRBD2. The length of the CDR3 is 17 residues. V gave up 0 bases and J gave up 0 bases; unmatched junction bases: 6. CDR1 is SGHTA, CDR2 FQGNSA, per germline. The CDR3 reads CASSLAGRGANQETQYF. The CDR3 nucleotides read TGTGCCAGCAGCTTAGCGGGGCGGGGGGCCAACCAAGAGACCCAGTACTTC. The whole variable domain, filled in from reference TRBV7-2 and TRBJ2-5, reads GAGVSQSPSNKVTEKGKDVELRCDPISGHTALYWYRQSLGQGLEFLIYFQGNSAPDKSGLPSDRFSAERTGGSVSTLTIQRTQQEDSAVYLCASSLAGRGANQETQYFGPGTRLLVL.

This clonotype was seen only a few times. The rearrangement uses TRBV6-5 and TRBJ2-1, with 8 nucleotides matching TRBD1. CDR1 MNHEY and CDR2 SVGAGI come from the germline V gene. The CDR3 is made up of 14 amino acids. J was trimmed by 9 bases and V by 6 bases; bases with no gene match: 10. CDR3 in amino acids: CASRQDRGPGEQFF. The DNA for the CDR3 is TGTGCCAGCAGACAAGACAGGGGCCCTGGTGAGCAGTTCTTC.

The J gene is TRBJ2-3, the V gene TRBV7-9; D gene uncertain. Germline values: CDR1 SEHNR, CDR2 FQNEAQ (reference sequence). This CDR3 has 13 residues. V lost 5 bases to trimming and J lost 2 bases, with 8 bases between them. The CDR3 loop reads CASSKENTDTQYF. CDR3 nucleotide sequence: TGTGCCAGCAGCAAGGAAAACACAGATACGCAGTATTTT.

This clonotype was counted only a few times. The rearrangement joins TRBV12-3 or TRBV12-4 to TRBJ2-1, with 13 positions matching TRBD2. The CDR3 covers 15 residues. After removal of 6 bases from V and 10 bases from J, the junction contained 9 bases not matched to a gene. The CDR3 loop is CASSYSGTSGVEQFF. DNA for the CDR3: TGTGCCAGCAGCTATTCCGGGACTAGCGGGGTCGAGCAGTTCTTC.